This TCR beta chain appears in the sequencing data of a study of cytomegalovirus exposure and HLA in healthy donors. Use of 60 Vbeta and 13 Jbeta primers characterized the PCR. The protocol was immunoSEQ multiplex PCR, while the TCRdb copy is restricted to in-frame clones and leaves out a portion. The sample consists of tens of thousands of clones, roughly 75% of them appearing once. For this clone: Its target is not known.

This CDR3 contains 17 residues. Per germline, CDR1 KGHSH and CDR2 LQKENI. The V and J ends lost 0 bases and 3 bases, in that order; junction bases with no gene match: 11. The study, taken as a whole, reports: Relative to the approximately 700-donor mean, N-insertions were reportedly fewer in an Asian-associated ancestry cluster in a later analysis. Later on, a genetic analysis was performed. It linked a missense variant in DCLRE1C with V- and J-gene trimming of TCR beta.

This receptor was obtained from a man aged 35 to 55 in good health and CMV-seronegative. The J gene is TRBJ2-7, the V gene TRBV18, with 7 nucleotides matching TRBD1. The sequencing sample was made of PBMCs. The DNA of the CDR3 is TGTGCCAGCTCACCACCGGGTGACAGGGCTGCACGCTACGAGCAGTACTTC. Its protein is CASSPPGDRAARYEQYF.